This section outlines one T cell receptor beta chain sequence together with its context. The CDR3 is 16 amino acids. Germline CDR1 reads SNHLY; CDR2 reads FYNNEI. J was trimmed by 0 bases and V by 8 bases; bases with no gene match: 13. The source of the sample is a study of blood T cell repertoires in COVID-19. Study context: T cells, B-cell-depleted T cells, or PBMCs supplied cDNA or gDNA.

The data were produced by immunoSEQ multiplex PCR, yet TCRdb's version contains in-frame clones alone and is incomplete. This sample has under 200,000 clones; approximately 91% occur once, and the top ten carry approximately 2.3%. Sequenced material: peripheral blood. This clonotype originated in an older man with active or convalescent COVID-19. The chain carries TRBV2 and TRBJ2-7; 7 bases map to TRBD2. The CDR3 sequence is CASYTLGGINSYEQYF. The DNA of the CDR3 is TGTGCCAGCTACACCTTGGGGGGGATTAACTCCTACGAGCAGTACTTC. Drawing the rest from reference TRBV2 and TRBJ2-7, the complete variable domain is EPEVTQTPSHQVTQMGQEVILRCVPISNHLYFYWYRQILGQKVEFLVSFYNNEISEKSEIFDDQFSVERPDGSNFTLKIRSTKLEDSAMYFCASYTLGGINSYEQYFGPGTRLTVT.